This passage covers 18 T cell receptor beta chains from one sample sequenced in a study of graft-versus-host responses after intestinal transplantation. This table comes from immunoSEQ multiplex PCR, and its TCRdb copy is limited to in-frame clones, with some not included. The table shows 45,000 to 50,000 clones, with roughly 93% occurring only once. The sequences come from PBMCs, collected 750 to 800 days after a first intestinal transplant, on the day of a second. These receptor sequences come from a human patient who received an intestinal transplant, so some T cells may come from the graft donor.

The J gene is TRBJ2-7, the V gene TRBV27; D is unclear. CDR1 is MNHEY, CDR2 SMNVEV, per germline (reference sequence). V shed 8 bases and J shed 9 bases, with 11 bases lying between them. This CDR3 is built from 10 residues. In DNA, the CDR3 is TGTGCCAGCGGGCTTCCCGGGCAGTACTTC. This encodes CASGLPGQYF.

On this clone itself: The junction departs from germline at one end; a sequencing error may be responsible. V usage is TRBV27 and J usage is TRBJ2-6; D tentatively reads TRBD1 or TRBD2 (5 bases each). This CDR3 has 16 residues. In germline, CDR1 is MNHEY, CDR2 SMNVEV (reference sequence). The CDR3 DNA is TGTGCCAGCAGTTTTGGTGGGGGTCCTGGGGCCAACGTCCCGACTTTC. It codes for CASSFGGGPGANVPTF.

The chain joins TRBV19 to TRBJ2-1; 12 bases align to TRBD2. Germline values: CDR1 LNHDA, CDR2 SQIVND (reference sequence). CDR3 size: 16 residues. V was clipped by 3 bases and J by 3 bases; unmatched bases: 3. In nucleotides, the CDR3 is TGTGCCAGTAGTATCTCGACTAGCGGGAGCTACAATGAGCAGTTCTTC. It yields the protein CASSISTSGSYNEQFF.

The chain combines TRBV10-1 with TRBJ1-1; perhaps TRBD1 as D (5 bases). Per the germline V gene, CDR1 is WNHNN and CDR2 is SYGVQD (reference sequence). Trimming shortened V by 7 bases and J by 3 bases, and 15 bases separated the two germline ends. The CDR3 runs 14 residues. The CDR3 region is CASKRTSEDTEAFF. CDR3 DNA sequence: TGCGCCAGCAAACGGACAAGCGAGGACACTGAAGCTTTCTTT.

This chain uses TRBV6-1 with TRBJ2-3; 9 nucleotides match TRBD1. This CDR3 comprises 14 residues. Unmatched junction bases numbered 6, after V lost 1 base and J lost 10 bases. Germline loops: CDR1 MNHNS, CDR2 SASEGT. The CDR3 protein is CASSEVPGQGSQYF. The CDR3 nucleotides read TGTGCCAGCAGTGAAGTTCCGGGACAGGGATCGCAGTATTTT.

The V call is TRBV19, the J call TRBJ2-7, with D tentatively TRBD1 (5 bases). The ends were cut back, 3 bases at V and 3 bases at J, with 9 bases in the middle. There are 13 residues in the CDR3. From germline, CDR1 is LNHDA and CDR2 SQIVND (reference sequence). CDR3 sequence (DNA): TGTGCCAGTAGTATCTTAGACAGCTACGAGCAGTACTTC. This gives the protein CASSILDSYEQYF. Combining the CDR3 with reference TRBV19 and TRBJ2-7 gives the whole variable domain DGGITQSPKYLFRKEGQNVTLSCEQNLNHDAMYWYRQDPGQGLRLIYYSQIVNDFQKGDIAEGYSVSREKKESFPLTVTSAQKNPTAFYLCASSILDSYEQYFGPGTRLTVT.

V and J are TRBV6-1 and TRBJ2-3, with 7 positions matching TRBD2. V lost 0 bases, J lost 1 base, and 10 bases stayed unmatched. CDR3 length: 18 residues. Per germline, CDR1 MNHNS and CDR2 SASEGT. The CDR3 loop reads CASSEAGYFTSGTDTQYF. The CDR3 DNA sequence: TGTGCCAGCAGTGAAGCAGGGTATTTCACTAGCGGCACAGATACGCAGTATTTT.

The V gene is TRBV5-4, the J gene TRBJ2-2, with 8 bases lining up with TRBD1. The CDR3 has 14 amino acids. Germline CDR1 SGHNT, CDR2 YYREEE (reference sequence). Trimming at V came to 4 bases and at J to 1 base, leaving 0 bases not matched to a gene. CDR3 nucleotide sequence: TGTGCCAGCAGCGGGACAGGGAACACCGGGGAGCTGTTTTTT. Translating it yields CASSGTGNTGELFF.

CDR3 nucleotides: TGTGCCAGCAGCTTATGGGGGCTCTCCTACGAGCAGTACTTC. This translates into CASSLWGLSYEQYF. The V call is TRBV7-9, the J call TRBJ2-7; D possibly corresponds to TRBD1 (6 bases). This CDR3 contains 14 residues. Germline lookup yields CDR1 SEHNR and CDR2 FQNEAQ (reference sequence). V lost 2 bases and J lost 0, with 8 bases in between.

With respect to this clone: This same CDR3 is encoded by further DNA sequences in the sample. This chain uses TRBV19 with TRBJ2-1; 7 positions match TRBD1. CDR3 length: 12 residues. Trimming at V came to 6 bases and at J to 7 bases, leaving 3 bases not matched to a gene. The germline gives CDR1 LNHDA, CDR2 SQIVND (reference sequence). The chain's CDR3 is CASSTGVNEQFF. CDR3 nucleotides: TGTGCCAGTAGCACAGGGGTTAATGAGCAGTTCTTC.

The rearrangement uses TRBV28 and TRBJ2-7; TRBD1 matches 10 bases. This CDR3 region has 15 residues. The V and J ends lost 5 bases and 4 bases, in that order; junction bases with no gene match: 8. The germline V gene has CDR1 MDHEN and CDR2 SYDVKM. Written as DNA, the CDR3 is TGTGCCAGCAGTACACCGGGACAGGGGCGTTACGAGCAGTACTTC. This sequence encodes CASSTPGQGRYEQYF.

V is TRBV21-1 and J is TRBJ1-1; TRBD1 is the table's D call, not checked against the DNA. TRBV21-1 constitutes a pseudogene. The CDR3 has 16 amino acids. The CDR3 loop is CASSKEDRGFDTEAFF. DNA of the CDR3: TGTGCCAGCAGCAAAGAGGACAGGGGATTCGACACTGAAGCTTTCTTT.

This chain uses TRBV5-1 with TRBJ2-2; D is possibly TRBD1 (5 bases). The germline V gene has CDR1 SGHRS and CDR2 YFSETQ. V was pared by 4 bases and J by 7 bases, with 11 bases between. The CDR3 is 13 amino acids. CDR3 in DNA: TGCGCCAGCAGCGTGGCAAGGGGCGGGGAGCTGTTTTTT. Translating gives CASSVARGGELFF.

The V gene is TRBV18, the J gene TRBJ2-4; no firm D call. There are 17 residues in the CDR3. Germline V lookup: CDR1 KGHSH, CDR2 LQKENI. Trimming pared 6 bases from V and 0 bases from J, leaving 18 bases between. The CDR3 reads CASSALGRIQAKNIQYF. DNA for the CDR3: TGTGCCAGCTCTGCCTTGGGCAGGATTCAAGCCAAAAACATTCAGTACTTC.

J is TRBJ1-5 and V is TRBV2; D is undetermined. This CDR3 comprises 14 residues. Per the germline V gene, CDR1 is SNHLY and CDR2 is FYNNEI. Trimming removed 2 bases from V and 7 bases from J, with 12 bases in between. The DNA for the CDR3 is TGTGCCAGCAGTGAATATACATACGCCCAGCCCCAGCATTTT. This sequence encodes CASSEYTYAQPQHF. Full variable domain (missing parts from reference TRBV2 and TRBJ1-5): EPEVTQTPSHQVTQMGQEVILRCVPISNHLYFYWYRQILGQKVEFLVSFYNNEISEKSEIFDDQFSVERPDGSNFTLKIRSTKLEDSAMYFCASSEYTYAQPQHFGDGTRLSIL.

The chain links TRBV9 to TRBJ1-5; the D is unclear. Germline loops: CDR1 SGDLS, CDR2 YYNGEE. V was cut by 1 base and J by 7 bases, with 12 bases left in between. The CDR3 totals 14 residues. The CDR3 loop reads CASSVLEGGQPQHF. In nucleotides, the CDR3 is TGTGCCAGCAGCGTACTTGAGGGCGGCCAGCCCCAGCATTTT. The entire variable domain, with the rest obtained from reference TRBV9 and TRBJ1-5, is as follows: DSGVTQTPKHLITATGQRVTLRCSPRSGDLSVYWYQQSLDQGLQFLIQYYNGEERAKGNILERFSAQQFPDLHSELNLSSLELGDSALYFCASSVLEGGQPQHFGDGTRLSIL.

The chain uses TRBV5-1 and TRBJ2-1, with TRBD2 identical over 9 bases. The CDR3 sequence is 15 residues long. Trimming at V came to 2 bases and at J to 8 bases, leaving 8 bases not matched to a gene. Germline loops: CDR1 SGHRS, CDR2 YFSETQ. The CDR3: CASSFSGSMGYEQFF. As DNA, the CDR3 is TGCGCCAGCAGCTTTAGCGGGAGTATGGGCTATGAGCAGTTCTTC.

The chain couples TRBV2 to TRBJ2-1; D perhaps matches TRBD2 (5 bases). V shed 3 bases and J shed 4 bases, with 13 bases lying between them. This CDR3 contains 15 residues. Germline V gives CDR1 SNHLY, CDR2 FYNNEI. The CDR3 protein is CASSDERRLYNEQFF. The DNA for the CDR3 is TGTGCCAGCAGTGACGAGCGGAGGTTGTACAATGAGCAGTTCTTC.